This TCR beta chain was documented in a study of OX40 agonist ivuxolimab in advanced cancers. Study-wide background: Intravenous ivuxolimab at 0.01 to 10 mg/kg was given to patients every 2 weeks. General study points: Determination of antigen specificity was not performed for the expanded peripheral T cells.

Note on this clone: Its cognate antigen is unknown.

Repertoires were generated with immunoSEQ multiplex PCR, while TCRdb's copy carries only in-frame clones and drops some. This sample yields under 65,000 clones, of which around 84% are seen a single time; around 2.1% belongs to the top ten. Enrollment shut out patients with autoimmune disease history or systemic immunosuppression. Per germline, CDR1 SGDLS and CDR2 YYNGEE. V lost 0 bases and J 2 bases, leaving 9 bases between the germline ends. This CDR3 comprises 15 residues. The TCR comes from an adult with an advanced solid tumor such as melanoma, head and neck, liver or kidney cancer. This chain links TRBV9 with TRBJ1-3; unclear D gene. The sample consisted of CD4+ or CD8+ T cells sorted from blood, taken in a trial of the OX40 agonist ivuxolimab. For the CDR3, the DNA is TGTGCCAGCAGCGTAGATGTTATTCCTGGAAACACCATATATTTT. It codes for CASSVDVIPGNTIYF.